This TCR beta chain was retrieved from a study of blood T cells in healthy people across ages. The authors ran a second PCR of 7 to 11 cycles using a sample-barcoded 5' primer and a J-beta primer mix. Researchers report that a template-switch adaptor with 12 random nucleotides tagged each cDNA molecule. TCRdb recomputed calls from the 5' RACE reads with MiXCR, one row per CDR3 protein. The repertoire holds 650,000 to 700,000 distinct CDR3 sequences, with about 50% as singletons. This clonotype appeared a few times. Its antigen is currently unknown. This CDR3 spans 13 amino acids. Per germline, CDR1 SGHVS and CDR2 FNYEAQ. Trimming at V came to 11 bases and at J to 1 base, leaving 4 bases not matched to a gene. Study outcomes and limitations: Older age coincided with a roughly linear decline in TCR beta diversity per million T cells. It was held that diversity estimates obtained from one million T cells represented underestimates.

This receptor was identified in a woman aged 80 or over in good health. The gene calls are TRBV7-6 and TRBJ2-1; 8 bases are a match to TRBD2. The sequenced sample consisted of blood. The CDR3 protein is CAVERESYNEQFF. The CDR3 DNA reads TGTGCCGTCGAGCGGGAGTCCTACAATGAGCAGTTCTTC.